Following are 27 T cell receptor beta chains from one sample sequenced in a study of blood T cells in healthy people across ages. The authors ran a second PCR of about 6 to 12 cycles using a sample-barcoded 5' primer and a J-beta primer mix. TCRdb independently ran MiXCR on the 5' RACE reads; one entry per CDR3 protein. The repertoire holds 1.5 million to 2 million distinct CDR3 sequences, with roughly 50% as singletons. Source material: blood. Receptors originate from a woman aged 40 to 55 in good health.

The table lists this clonotype with a few counts. The CDR3 loop is CASSLRARSGETQYF. In DNA, the CDR3 is TGTGCCAGCAGCTTAAGGGCAAGGTCAGGAGAGACCCAGTACTTC. This chain links TRBV5-5 with TRBJ2-5; no reliable D call. The CDR3 sequence is 15 residues long. The V gene lost 2 bases and the J gene lost 4 bases, with 15 bases spanning the gap. CDR1 and CDR2 from the germline V gene are SGHKS and YYEKEE (reference sequence). Using reference TRBV5-5 and TRBJ2-5 for the parts outside the CDR3, the full variable domain is DAGVTQSPTHLIKTRGQQVTLRCSPISGHKSVSWYQQVLGQGPQFIFQYYEKEERGRGNFPDRFSARQFPNYSSELNVNALLLGDSALYLCASSLRARSGETQYFGPGTRLLVL.

V usage is TRBV15 and J usage is TRBJ2-3, with TRBD1 matching over 7 bases. Germline loops: CDR1 LNHNV, CDR2 YYDKDF (reference sequence). The ends lost 1 base at V and 1 base at J; junction bases unmatched: 2. CDR3 size: 15 residues. The CDR3 bases are TGTGCCACCAGCAGAGGGGGACAGCGCACAGATACGCAGTATTTT. Residues: CATSRGGQRTDTQYF.

This clonotype was recorded a few times. V gene TRBV29-1 combines with J gene TRBJ2-1; D may be TRBD2 (5 bases). This CDR3 has 13 amino acids. Germline V gives CDR1 SQVTM, CDR2 ANQGSEA. Trimming cost V 1 base and J 4 bases, with 8 bases left between them. CDR3 in amino acids: CSVEGRIYNEQFF. The CDR3 bases are TGCAGCGTTGAAGGGAGGATATACAATGAGCAGTTCTTC.

The V gene is TRBV6-6, the J gene TRBJ1-4; D ambiguous. Trimming stripped 10 bases from V and 8 bases from J, with 14 bases between. The germline CDR1 and CDR2 sequences are MNHNY and SVGAGI (reference sequence). This CDR3 contains 12 residues. CDR3: CATKGLTEKLFF. The CDR3 nucleotides are TGTGCCACCAAGGGCTTAACGGAAAAACTGTTTTTT.

The V call is TRBV12-3 or TRBV12-4, the J call TRBJ2-7; 11 bases line up with TRBD1. This CDR3 contains 15 residues. V was clipped by 3 bases and J by 2 bases; unmatched bases: 3. The CDR3 region has the DNA TGTGCCAGCAGTTTTGGACAGGGGGCACCCTACGAGCAGTACTTC. Translation gives CASSFGQGAPYEQYF.

A few counts support this clonotype. This chain joins TRBV9 and TRBJ2-1, with 9 nucleotides matching TRBD2. The CDR3 sequence is 16 residues long. The germline CDR1 and CDR2 sequences are SGDLS and YYNGEE. Trimming took 3 bases from V and 5 from J; bases not matched to a gene: 9. As DNA, the CDR3 is TGTGCCAGCAGCGGTCGAGGAATAGCGGGGGACAATGAGCAGTTCTTC. Translating it yields CASSGRGIAGDNEQFF.

The rearrangement uses TRBV7-2 and TRBJ2-7, with D tentatively TRBD2 (7 bases). The CDR3 runs to 15 residues. Trimming shortened V by 4 bases and J by 4 bases, and 17 bases separated the two germline ends. Germline-derived CDR1 and CDR2 are SGHTA and FQGNSA. The CDR3 bases are TGTGCCAGCAGCTCCCAGAAGGGGGGGGGGTACGAGCAGTACTTC. This codes for CASSSQKGGGYEQYF.

The V call is TRBV20-1, the J call TRBJ2-4, with 10 bases fitting TRBD2. The CDR3 sequence is 15 residues long. The germline CDR1 and CDR2 sequences are DFQATT and SNEGSKA (reference sequence). Trimming at V came to 5 bases and at J to 0 bases, leaving 4 bases not matched to a gene. CDR3 residues: CSAGGLAVAKNIQYF. CDR3 DNA: TGCAGTGCTGGCGGACTAGCGGTAGCCAAAAACATTCAGTACTTC.

In this sample, this clonotype turned up a few times. This chain uses TRBV4-2 with TRBJ1-2; D unclear. CDR1 and CDR2 (germline): LGHNA, YNFKEQ. The CDR3 has 13 amino acids. With 3 bases removed from V and 8 bases from J, the gap between germline ends came to 13 bases. CDR3 DNA: TGTGCCAGCAGCCAGGGTATAGGGAAGGGCTACACCTTC. Translating gives CASSQGIGKGYTF.

The V gene is TRBV27, the J gene TRBJ2-7; TRBD2 matches 11 bases. Gene TRBJ2-5 matches the end of the DNA better, so the J call may be wrong. The CDR3 contains 15 residues. Germline-derived CDR1 and CDR2 are MNHEY and SMNVEV (reference sequence). CDR3 amino acids: CASSPQTSGAETQYF. The CDR3 DNA is TGTGCCAGCAGTCCCCAGACTAGCGGGGCAGAGACCCAGTACTTC.

The rearrangement uses TRBV3-1 and TRBJ2-7, with 8 positions matching TRBD2. Looked up from germline, CDR1 is LGHDT and CDR2 is YNNKEL (reference sequence). V dropped 3 bases and J dropped 0; count of bases not matched to a gene: 10. The CDR3 consists of 17 residues. This CDR3 is CASSHMPGGDISYEQYF. The CDR3, as DNA: TGTGCCAGCAGCCATATGCCGGGGGGGGACATCTCCTACGAGCAGTACTTC.

Only a few counts were recorded for this clonotype. The chain joins TRBV20-1 to TRBJ2-7; D is perhaps TRBD1 (6 bases). This CDR3 region has 11 residues. V lost 7 bases and J lost 0, with 7 bases in between. The germline gives CDR1 DFQATT, CDR2 SNEGSKA (reference sequence). CDR3 sequence reads: CSGGPSYEQYF. The CDR3, as DNA: TGCAGTGGGGGGCCCTCCTACGAGCAGTACTTC.

The chain uses TRBV25-1 and TRBJ2-7, with TRBD2 matching 7 bases. This CDR3 has 12 amino acids. The ends lost 8 bases at V and 0 bases at J; junction bases unmatched: 1. The germline gives CDR1 MGHDK, CDR2 SYGVNS. The CDR3 here is CASAGDSYEQYF. Here the CDR3 DNA reads TGTGCCAGCGCGGGGGACTCCTACGAGCAGTACTTC.

This clonotype appeared many times. The chain joins TRBV4-3 to TRBJ2-3; TRBD2 matches at 8 bases. CDR1 LGHNA and CDR2 YSLEER come from the germline V gene. Trimming at V came to 1 base and at J to 3 bases, leaving 3 bases not matched to a gene. The CDR3 runs 15 residues. This chain's CDR3 is CASSQVGGGTDTQYF. The CDR3 DNA is TGCGCCAGCAGCCAAGTTGGCGGGGGGACAGATACGCAGTATTTT.

The rearrangement uses TRBV3-1 and TRBJ1-1; D might be TRBD1 (5 bases). The CDR3 is 13 residues long. The V end lost 8 bases, the J end lost 4 bases, and 14 bases lay between the germline ends. Germline V gene lookup returns CDR1 LGHDT and CDR2 YNNKEL (reference sequence). CDR3 in amino acids: CASDHGGGTEAFF. For the CDR3, the DNA is TGTGCCAGCGACCACGGGGGTGGCACTGAAGCTTTCTTT.

This clonotype was recorded a few times. V is TRBV4-2 and J is TRBJ2-5; D possibly corresponds to TRBD2 (7 bases). Trimming pared 3 bases from V and 2 bases from J, leaving 16 bases between. CDR1 is LGHNA, CDR2 YNFKEQ, per germline. The CDR3 extends over 16 amino acids. CDR3 in amino acids: CASSQVSGGGQETQYF. CDR3 nucleotide sequence: TGTGCCAGCAGCCAGGTGTCGGGGGGCGGGCAAGAGACCCAGTACTTC.

The sample holds a few counts of this clonotype. The chain is built from TRBV6-5 and TRBJ2-1; D ambiguous. V was cut by 2 bases and J by 8 bases, with 13 bases left in between. The CDR3 has 14 amino acids. Germline CDR1 reads MNHEY; CDR2 reads SVGAGI. CDR3 DNA: TGTGCCAGCAGTTACGAGGCCTCGGTGGATGAGCAGTTCTTC. Encoded protein: CASSYEASVDEQFF.

The chain uses TRBV24-1 and TRBJ2-6; D unclear. Germline V gene sequence: CDR1 KGHDR, CDR2 SFDVKD. The CDR3 contains 15 residues. The V end was cut by 2 bases, the J end by 2 bases, with 6 bases between. The DNA of the CDR3 is TGTGCCACCAGTGATTATGGGGCTGGGGCCAACGTCCTGACTTTC. Translated: CATSDYGAGANVLTF.

The rearrangement joins TRBV7-9 to TRBJ2-7; 7 bases are a match to TRBD1. The CDR3 loop spans 14 amino acids. Germline lookup yields CDR1 SEHNR and CDR2 FQNEAQ (reference sequence). The V gene end was trimmed by 8 bases and the J gene end by 3 bases; junction bases not matched to a gene: 10. CDR3 protein: CASLGTTGNYEQYF. Here the CDR3 DNA reads TGTGCCAGCCTCGGAACGACAGGGAACTACGAGCAGTACTTC.

The table lists this clonotype with a few counts. V and J are TRBV7-2 and TRBJ1-4; D gene ambiguous. The V and J ends lost 1 base and 4 bases respectively, with 10 bases between them. CDR1 and CDR2 (germline): SGHTA, FQGNSA. The CDR3 sequence is 15 residues long. The CDR3 protein is CASSLGENFNEKLFF. The CDR3 region has the DNA TGTGCCAGCAGCTTAGGGGAAAACTTTAATGAAAAACTGTTTTTT.

This clonotype was counted between two and nine times. This chain links TRBV6-2 or TRBV6-3 with TRBJ2-5; TRBD1 matches 10 bases. The J call could be wrong; TRBJ2-7 is a better fit for the DNA end. Germline CDR1 is MNHEY and CDR2 is SVGEGT. This CDR3 spans 14 amino acids. The chain's CDR3 is CASGVTGGSYEQYF. CDR3 nucleotide sequence: TGTGCCAGCGGCGTGACAGGGGGCTCGTACGAGCAGTACTTC.

The gene calls are TRBV20-1 and TRBJ2-1; D is perhaps TRBD2 (6 bases). Germline V gene sequence: CDR1 DFQATT, CDR2 SNEGSKA (reference sequence). This CDR3 has 12 residues. CDR3 residues: CGGERSYNEQFF. In DNA form, the CDR3 reads TGCGGCGGGGAGCGCTCCTACAATGAGCAGTTCTTC.

The sample holds a few counts of this clonotype. V and J are TRBV7-2 and TRBJ2-7; 7 nucleotides match TRBD2. Trimming at V came to 3 bases and at J to 1 base, leaving 6 bases not matched to a gene. This CDR3 comprises 15 residues. The germline V gene encodes CDR1 SGHTA and CDR2 FQGNSA. The CDR3 region has the DNA TGTGCCAGCAGCTTGGGACGAGCGGGATCCTACGAGCAGTACTTC. Amino acid sequence: CASSLGRAGSYEQYF. The full variable domain, with the rest looked up from reference TRBV7-2 and TRBJ2-7, is GAGVSQSPSNKVTEKGKDVELRCDPISGHTALYWYRQSLGQGLEFLIYFQGNSAPDKSGLPSDRFSAERTGGSVSTLTIQRTQQEDSAVYLCASSLGRAGSYEQYFGPGTRLTVT.

This clonotype was seen a few times. The chain uses TRBV18 and TRBJ2-1; 8 positions agree with TRBD1. The CDR3 runs to 15 residues. Germline CDR1 and CDR2: KGHSH and LQKENI. The J segment lost 7 bases and the V segment lost 4 bases, leaving 9 bases of the junction unmatched. The CDR3 bases are TGTGCCAGCTCACAAGCCAGGGGGCTTAAAAATGAGCAGTTCTTC. Translation: CASSQARGLKNEQFF.

The chain recombines TRBV6-5 with TRBJ2-5, with D perhaps TRBD1 (6 bases). V was trimmed by 5 bases and J by 5 bases, leaving 15 bases between them. The CDR3 runs 14 residues. CDR1 is MNHEY and CDR2 is SVGAGI in the germline V gene. CDR3 in DNA: TGTGCCAGCAGTGGTACAGGGAGACGGGAGACCCAGTACTTC. It is translated as CASSGTGRRETQYF.

As for this clonotype: A junction boundary mismatches the germline segment, possibly from a read error. The rearrangement uses TRBV11-2 and TRBJ2-3; the match to TRBD1 covers 8 bases. The V gene's germline CDR1 is SGHAT and CDR2 FQNNGV. The CDR3 is made up of 15 amino acids. The CDR3 is CASSLQGASTDAQYF. CDR3 bases: TGTGCCAGCAGCCTCCAGGGGGCATCCACAGATGCGCAGTATTTT.

This clonotype was detected only a few times. The chain joins TRBV7-2 to TRBJ2-1; D is unresolved. Deletions cut 4 bases from V and 5 bases from J, with 12 bases between. This CDR3 spans 14 amino acids. Germline V gene sequence: CDR1 SGHTA, CDR2 FQGNSA. The CDR3 here is CASSSTGFDNEQFF. CDR3 sequence (DNA): TGTGCCAGCAGCTCGACCGGGTTCGACAATGAGCAGTTCTTC.